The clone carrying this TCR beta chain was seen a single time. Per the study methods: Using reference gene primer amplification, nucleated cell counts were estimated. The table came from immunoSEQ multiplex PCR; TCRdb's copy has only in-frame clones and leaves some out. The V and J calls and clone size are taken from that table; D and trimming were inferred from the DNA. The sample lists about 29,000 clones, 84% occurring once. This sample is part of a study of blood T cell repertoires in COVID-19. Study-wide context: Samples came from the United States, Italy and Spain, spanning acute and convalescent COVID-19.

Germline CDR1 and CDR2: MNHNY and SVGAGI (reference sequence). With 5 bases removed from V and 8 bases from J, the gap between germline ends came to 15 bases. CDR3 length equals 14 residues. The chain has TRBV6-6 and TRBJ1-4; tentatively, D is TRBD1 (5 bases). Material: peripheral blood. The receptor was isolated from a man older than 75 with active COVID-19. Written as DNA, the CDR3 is TGTGCCAGCAGTCCTCTCGCCGGGGGGGAAAAACTGTTTTTT. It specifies CASSPLAGGEKLFF.